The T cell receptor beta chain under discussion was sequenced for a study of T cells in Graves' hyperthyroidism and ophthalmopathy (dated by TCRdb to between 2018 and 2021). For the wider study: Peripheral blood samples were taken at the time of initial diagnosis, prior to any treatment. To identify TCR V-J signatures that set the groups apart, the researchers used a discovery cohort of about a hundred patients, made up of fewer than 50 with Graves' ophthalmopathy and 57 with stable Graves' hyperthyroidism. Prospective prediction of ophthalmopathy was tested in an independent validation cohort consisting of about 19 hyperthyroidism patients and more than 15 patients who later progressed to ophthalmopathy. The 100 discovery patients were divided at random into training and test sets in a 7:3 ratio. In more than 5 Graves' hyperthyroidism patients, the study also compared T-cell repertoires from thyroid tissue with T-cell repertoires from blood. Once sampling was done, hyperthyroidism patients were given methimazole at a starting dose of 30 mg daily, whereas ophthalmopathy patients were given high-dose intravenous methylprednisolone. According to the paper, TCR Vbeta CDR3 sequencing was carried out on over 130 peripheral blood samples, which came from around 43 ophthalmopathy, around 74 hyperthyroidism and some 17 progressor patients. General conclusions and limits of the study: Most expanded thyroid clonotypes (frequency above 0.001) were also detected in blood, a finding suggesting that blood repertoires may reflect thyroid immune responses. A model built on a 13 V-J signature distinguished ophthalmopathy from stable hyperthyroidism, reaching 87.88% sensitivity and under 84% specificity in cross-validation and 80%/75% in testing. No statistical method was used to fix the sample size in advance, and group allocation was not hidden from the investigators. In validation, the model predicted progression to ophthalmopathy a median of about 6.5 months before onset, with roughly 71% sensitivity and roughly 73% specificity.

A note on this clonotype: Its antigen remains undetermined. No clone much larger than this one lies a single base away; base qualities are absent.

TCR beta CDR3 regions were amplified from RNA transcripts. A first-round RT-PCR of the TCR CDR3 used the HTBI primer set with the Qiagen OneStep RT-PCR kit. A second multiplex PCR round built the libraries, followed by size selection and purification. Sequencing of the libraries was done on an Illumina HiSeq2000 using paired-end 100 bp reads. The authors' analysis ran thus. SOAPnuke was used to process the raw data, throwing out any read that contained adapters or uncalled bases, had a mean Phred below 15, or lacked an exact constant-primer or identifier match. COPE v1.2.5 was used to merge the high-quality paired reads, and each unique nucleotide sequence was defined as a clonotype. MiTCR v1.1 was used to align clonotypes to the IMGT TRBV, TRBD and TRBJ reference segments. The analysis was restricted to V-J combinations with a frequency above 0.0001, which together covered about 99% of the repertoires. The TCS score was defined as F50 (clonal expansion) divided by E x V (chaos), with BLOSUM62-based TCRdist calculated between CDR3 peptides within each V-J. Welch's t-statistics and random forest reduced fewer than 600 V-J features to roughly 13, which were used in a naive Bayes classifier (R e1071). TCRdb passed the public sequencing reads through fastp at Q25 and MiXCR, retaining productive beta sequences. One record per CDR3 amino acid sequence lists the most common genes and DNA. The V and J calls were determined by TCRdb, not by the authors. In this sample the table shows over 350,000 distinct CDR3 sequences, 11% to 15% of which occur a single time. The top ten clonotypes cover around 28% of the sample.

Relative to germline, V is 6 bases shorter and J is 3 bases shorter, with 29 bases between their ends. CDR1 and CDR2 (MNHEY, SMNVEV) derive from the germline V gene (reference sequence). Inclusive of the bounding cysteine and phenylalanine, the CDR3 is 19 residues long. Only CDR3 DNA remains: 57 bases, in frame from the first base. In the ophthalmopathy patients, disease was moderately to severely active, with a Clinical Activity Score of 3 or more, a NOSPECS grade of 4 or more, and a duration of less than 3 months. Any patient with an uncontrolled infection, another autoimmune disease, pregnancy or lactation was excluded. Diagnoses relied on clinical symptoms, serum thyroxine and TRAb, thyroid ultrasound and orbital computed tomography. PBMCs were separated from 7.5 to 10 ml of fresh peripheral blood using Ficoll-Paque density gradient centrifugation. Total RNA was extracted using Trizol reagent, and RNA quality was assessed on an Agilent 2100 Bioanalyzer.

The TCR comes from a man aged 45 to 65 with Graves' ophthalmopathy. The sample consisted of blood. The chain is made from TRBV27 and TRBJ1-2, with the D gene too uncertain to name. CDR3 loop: CASSLKNLPLPRSHYGYTF. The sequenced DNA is TGTGCCAGCAGCTTAAAAAACCTCCCGCTGCCACGATCCCACTATGGCTACACCTTC.